This TCR beta chain emerged from a study of blood T cell repertoires in COVID-19. Study at large: COVID-19 samples collected from the United States, Italy and Spain covered acute and convalescent phases. Sources were T cells, B-cell-depleted T cells, or PBMCs; the material itself was cDNA or gDNA.

J gave up 9 bases and V 1 base, and 7 bases lay outside the gene matches. The CDR3 sequence is 15 residues long. Germline V gene data show CDR1 as SNHLY and CDR2 as FYNNEI. TCRdb keeps only in-frame clones here, not all; method: immunoSEQ multiplex PCR. Among 220,000 or so clones, 80% were seen once, and the ten largest hold around 5.4%. V gene TRBV2 combines with J gene TRBJ2-1; 9 nucleotides align to TRBD2. Sequenced input: peripheral blood. The source of this sequence is an older woman with acute or convalescent COVID-19. The CDR3 is CASSEEAGGPVEQFF. CDR3 DNA: TGTGCCAGCAGTGAAGAGGCGGGAGGGCCGGTTGAGCAGTTCTTC.